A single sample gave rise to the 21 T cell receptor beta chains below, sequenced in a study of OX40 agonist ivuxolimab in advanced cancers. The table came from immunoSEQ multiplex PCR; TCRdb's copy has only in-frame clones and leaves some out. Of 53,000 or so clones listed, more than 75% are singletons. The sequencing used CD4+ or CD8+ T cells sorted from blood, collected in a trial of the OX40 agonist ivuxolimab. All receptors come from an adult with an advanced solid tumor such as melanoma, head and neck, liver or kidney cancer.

The chain's CDR3 is CASSGSDREPATNEKLFF. The CDR3, as DNA: TGTGCCAGCAGCGGAAGCGACAGGGAGCCCGCAACTAATGAAAAACTGTTTTTT. V usage is TRBV9 and J usage is TRBJ1-4; TRBD1 agrees at 7 bases. This CDR3 is 18 amino acids long. V lost 3 bases to trimming and J lost 0 bases; unmatched junction nucleotides: 11. Germline V lookup: CDR1 SGDLS, CDR2 YYNGEE.

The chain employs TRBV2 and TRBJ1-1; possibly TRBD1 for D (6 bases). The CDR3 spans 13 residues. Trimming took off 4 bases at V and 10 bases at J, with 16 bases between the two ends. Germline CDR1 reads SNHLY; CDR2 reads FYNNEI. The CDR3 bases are TGTGCCAGCAGTGCCTTGGGGGGCGCGGGAGCTTTCTTT. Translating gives CASSALGGAGAFF.

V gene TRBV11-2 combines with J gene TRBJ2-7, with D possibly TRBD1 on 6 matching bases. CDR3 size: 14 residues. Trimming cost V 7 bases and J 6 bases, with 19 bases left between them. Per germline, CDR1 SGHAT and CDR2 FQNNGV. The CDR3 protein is CASTSNYQGFEQYF. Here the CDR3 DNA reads TGTGCCAGCACCTCGAATTATCAGGGGTTCGAGCAGTACTTC.

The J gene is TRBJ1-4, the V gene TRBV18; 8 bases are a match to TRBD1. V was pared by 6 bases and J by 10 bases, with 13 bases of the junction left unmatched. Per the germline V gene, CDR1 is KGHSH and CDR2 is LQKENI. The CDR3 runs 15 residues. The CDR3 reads CASSTLGQGGGKLFF. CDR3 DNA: TGTGCCAGCTCGACCCTTGGACAGGGCGGTGGAAAACTGTTTTTT.

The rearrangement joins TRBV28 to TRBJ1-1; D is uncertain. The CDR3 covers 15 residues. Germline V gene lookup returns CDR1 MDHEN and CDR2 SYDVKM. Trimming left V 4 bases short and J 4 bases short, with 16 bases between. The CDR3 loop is CASSSGSLAGTEAFF. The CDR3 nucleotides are TGTGCCAGCAGTTCTGGGTCTCTGGCGGGCACTGAAGCTTTCTTT.

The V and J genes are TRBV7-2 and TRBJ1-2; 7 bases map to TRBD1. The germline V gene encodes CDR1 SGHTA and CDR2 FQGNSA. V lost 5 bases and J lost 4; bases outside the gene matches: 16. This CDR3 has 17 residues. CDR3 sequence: CASSARTGWSTGYGYTF. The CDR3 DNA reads TGTGCCAGCAGCGCTAGGACAGGATGGAGTACGGGCTATGGCTACACCTTC.

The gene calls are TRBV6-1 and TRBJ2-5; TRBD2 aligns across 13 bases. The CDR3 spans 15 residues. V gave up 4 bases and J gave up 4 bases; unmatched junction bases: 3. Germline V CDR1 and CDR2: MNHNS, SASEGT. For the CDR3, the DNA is TGTGCCAGCAGTGTGGGACTAGCGGGAACAGAGACCCAGTACTTC. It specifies CASSVGLAGTETQYF.

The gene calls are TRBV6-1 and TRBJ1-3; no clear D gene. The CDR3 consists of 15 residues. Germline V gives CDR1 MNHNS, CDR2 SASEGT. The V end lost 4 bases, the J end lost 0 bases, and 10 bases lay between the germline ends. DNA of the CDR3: TGTGCCAGCAGTGCGATCCGGGTCTCTGGAAACACCATATATTTT. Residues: CASSAIRVSGNTIYF.

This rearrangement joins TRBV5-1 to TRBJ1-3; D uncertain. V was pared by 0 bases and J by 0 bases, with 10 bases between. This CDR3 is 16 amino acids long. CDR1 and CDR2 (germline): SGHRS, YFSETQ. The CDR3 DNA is TGCGCCAGCAGCTTGGAAGTGGTCCTCTCTGGAAACACCATATATTTT. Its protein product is CASSLEVVLSGNTIYF.

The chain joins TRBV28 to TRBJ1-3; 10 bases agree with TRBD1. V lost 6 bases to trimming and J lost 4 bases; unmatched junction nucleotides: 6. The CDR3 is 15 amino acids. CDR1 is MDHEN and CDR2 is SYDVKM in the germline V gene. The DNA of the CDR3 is TGTGCCAGCAGGACAGGGGGCGCAGTCGGAAACACCATATATTTT. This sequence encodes CASRTGGAVGNTIYF.

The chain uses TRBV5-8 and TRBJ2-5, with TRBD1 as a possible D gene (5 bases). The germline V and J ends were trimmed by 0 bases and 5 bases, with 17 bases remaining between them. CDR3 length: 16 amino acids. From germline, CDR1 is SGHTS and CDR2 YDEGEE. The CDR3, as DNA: TGTGCCAGCAGCTTGGCCCGTGTTCAGGGCGGCGAGACCCAGTACTTC. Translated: CASSLARVQGGETQYF.

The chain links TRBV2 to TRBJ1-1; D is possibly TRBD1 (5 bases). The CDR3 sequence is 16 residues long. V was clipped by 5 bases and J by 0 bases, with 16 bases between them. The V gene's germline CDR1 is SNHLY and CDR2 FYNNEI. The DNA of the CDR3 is TGTGCCAGCAGTCACGGGGCCCTAGACATGAACACTGAAGCTTTCTTT. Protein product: CASSHGALDMNTEAFF.

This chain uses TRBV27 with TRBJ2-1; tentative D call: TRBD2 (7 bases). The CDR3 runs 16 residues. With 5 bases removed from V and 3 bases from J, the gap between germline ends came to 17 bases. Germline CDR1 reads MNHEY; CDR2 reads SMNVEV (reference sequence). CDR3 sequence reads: CASSPRGRGSYNEQFF. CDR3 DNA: TGTGCCAGCAGTCCCCGGGGGAGGGGGAGCTACAATGAGCAGTTCTTC.

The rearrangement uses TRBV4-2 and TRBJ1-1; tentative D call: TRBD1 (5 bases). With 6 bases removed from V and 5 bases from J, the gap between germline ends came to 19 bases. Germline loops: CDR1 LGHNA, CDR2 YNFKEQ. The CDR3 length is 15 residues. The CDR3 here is CASRQVGGGRTEAFF. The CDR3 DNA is TGTGCCAGCAGGCAGGTGGGGGGAGGGCGGACTGAAGCTTTCTTT.

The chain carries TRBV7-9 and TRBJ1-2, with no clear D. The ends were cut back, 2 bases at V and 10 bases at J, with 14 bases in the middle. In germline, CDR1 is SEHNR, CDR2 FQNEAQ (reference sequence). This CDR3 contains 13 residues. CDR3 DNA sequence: TGTGCCAGCAGCTTACTACCCGAGTTAGTCTACACCTTC. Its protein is CASSLLPELVYTF.

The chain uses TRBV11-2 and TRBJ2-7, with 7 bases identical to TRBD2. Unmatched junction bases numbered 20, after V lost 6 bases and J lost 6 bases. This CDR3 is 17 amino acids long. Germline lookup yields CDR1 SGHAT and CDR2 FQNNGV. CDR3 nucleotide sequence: TGTGCCAGCAGTCCCCCTAATCCTGCGGGGGTTCTCTCCGAGCAGTACTTC. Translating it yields CASSPPNPAGVLSEQYF.

The CDR3 spells CASSTRRTGGGYTF. For the CDR3, the DNA is TGTGCCAGCAGCACTCGTCGGACAGGAGGAGGCTACACCTTC. This chain joins TRBV5-4 and TRBJ1-2, with 7 bases lining up with TRBD1. V was clipped by 4 bases and J by 8 bases; unmatched bases: 11. The CDR3 is 14 amino acids. Germline loops: CDR1 SGHNT, CDR2 YYREEE (reference sequence).

CDR3 protein: CASTGHDATNEKLFF. CDR3 in DNA: TGTGCCAGCACGGGACATGATGCAACTAATGAAAAACTGTTTTTT. V is TRBV6-1 and J is TRBJ1-4; D possibly corresponds to TRBD1 (6 bases). V lost 7 bases and J 0 bases, leaving 12 bases between the germline ends. The V gene's germline CDR1 is MNHNS and CDR2 SASEGT. The CDR3 loop spans 15 amino acids.

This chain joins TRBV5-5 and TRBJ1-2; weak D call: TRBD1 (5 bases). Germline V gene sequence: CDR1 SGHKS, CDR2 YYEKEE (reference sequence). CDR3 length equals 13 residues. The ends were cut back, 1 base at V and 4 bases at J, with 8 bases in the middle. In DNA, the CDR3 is TGTGCCAGCAGCTTGCGGGGGGGCTATGGCTACACCTTC. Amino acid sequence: CASSLRGGYGYTF.

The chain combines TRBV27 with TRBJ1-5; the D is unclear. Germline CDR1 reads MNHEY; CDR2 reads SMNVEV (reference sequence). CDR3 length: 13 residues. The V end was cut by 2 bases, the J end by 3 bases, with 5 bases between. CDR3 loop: CASSLIVNQPQHF. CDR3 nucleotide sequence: TGTGCCAGCAGTTTAATCGTCAATCAGCCCCAGCATTTT.

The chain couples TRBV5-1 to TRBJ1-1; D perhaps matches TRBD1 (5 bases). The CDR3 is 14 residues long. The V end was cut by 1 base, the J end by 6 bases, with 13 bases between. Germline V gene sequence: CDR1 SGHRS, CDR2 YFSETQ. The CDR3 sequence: CASSLLVGQAEAFF. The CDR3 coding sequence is TGCGCCAGCAGCTTGTTGGTGGGGCAGGCTGAAGCTTTCTTT.